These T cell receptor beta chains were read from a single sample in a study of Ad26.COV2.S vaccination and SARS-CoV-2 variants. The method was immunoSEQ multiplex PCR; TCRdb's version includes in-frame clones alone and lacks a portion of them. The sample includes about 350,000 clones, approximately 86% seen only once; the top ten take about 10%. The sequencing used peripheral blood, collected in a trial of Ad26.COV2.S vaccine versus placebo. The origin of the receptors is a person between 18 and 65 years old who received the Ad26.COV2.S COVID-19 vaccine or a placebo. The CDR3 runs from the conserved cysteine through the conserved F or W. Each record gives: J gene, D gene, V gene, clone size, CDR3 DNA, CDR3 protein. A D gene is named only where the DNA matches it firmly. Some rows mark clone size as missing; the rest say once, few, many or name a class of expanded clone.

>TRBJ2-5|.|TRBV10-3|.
TGTGCCATCAAGGGGGACCAAGAGACCCAGTACTTC
CAIKGDQETQYF
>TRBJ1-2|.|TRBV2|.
TGTGCCAGCAGTGAATTAATTCTGGAACAGGGCCCAGACGGCAACGTCTTC
CASSELILEQGPDGNVF
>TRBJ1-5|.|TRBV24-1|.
TGTGCCACCAGTGATTCCACGAGCAATCAGCCCCAGCATTTT
CATSDSTSNQPQHF
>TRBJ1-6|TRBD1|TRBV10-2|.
TGCGCCAGCAGTTCAGGGGGGAGCTCCTATAATTCACCCCTCCACTTT
CASSSGGSSYNSPLHF
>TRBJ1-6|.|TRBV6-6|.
TGTGCCAGCAGTTCACAAACCGGGACCCGGAATTCACCCCTCCACTTT
CASSSQTGTRNSPLHF
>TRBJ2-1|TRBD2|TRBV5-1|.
TGCGCCAGCAGCTTGCGCCTAGCGGGAGGTGGGAATGAGCAGTTCTTC
CASSLRLAGGGNEQFF
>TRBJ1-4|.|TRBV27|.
TGTGCCAGCAGTTTTAGGGGTGTCGGACAGAGTAATGAAAAACTGTTTTTT
CASSFRGVGQSNEKLFF
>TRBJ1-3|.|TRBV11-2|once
TGTGCCAGCACCCAAGGACAGGGAAACACCATATATTTT
CASTQGQGNTIYF
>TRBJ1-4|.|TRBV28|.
TGTGCCAGCAGTTTCTCCGACAGACTACCTAATGAAAAACTGTTTTTT
CASSFSDRLPNEKLFF
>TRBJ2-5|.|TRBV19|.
TGTGCCAGTAGTATAAGTAGGCCGGAGACCCAGTACTTC
CASSISRPETQYF
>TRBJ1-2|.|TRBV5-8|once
TGTGCCAGCAGTTATGGCTACACCTTC
CASSYGYTF
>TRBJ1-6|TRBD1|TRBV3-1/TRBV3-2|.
TGTGCCAGCAGCCGTCGACAGGGGGAGACCTCACCCCTCCACTTT
CASSRRQGETSPLHF
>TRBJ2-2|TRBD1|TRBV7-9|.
TGTGCCAGCAGCTTGTTGACAGGGGGTCACACCGGGGAGCTGTTTTTT
CASSLLTGGHTGELFF
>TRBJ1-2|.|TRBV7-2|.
TGTGCCAGCAGCTTCCCGACAGAATCGTATGGCTACACCTTC
CASSFPTESYGYTF
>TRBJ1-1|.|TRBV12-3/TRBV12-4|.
TGTGCCAGCATGAATGAAGGCTACACTGAAGCTTTCTTT
CASMNEGYTEAFF
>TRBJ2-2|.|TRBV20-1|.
TGCAGTGCTAGTGGGGGTCGGGACGTCCTGTCCGGGGAGCTGTTTTTT
CSASGGRDVLSGELFF
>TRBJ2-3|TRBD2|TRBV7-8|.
TGTGCCAGCAGCCCCCGGGGACTAGCGGGGGGAGATACGCAGTATTTT
CASSPRGLAGGDTQYF
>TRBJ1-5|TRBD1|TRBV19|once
TGTGCCAGTAGTGGAACAGGGGATCAGCCCCAGCATTTT
CASSGTGDQPQHF
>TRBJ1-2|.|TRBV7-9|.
TGTGCCAGCAGCTTAGTGGGCAGGGACGCGGGTGGCTACACCTTC
CASSLVGRDAGGYTF
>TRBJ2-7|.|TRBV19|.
TGTGCCAGTAGTATAGGCCCGGAGTCAAGATTTCCAGACGAGCAGTACTTC
CASSIGPESRFPDEQYF
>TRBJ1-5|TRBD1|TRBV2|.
TGTGCCAGCAGTGAAGCAAGGACAGGAATACGGCCCCAGCATTTT
CASSEARTGIRPQHF
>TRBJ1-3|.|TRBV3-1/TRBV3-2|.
TGTGCCAGCAGCCCTCGCCGGGGGAGCTCTGGAAACACCATATATTTT
CASSPRRGSSGNTIYF
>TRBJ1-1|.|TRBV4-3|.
TGCGCCAGCAGCCAAGCCCTCAGGGAGGGCTCGAACACTGAAGCTTTCTTT
CASSQALREGSNTEAFF
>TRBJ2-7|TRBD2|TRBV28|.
TGTGCCAGCAGGGTAGGTCTAGCGGGTGCCTACGAGCAGTACTTC
CASRVGLAGAYEQYF
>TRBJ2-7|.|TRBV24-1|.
TGTGCCACCGAATACTACGAGCAGTACTTC
CATEYYEQYF
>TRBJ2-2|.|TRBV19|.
TGTGCCAGTAGAAAGGGGGGGAACACCGGGGAGCTGTTTTTT
CASRKGGNTGELFF
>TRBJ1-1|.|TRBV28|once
TGTGCCAGCAGGGCGGAGGGCCTGAACACTGAAGCTTTCTTT
CASRAEGLNTEAFF
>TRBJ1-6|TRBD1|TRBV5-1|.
TGCGCCAGCAGGGAAAATGGACAGGTGCATAATTCACCCCTCCACTTT
CASRENGQVHNSPLHF
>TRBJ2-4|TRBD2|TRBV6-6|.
TGTGCCAGCAGTTACCCCGGGGGGGGGAAAAACATTCAGTACTTC
CASSYPGGGKNIQYF
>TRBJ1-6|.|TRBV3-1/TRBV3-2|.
TGTGCCAGCAGCCCGACGGAATTTAAAAATTCACCCCTCCACTTT
CASSPTEFKNSPLHF
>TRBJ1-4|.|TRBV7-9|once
TGTGCCAGCAGCTTAGGAGGGCCCGATGAAAAACTGTTTTTT
CASSLGGPDEKLFF
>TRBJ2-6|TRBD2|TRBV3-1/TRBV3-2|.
TGTGCCAGCAGCTTACCACTAGCGGGGGGCCGAACCCGCTCTGGGGCCAACGTCCTGACTTTC
CASSLPLAGGRTRSGANVLTF
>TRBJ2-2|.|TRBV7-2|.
TGTGCCAGCAGCCCTGACATAAAGAACACCGGGGAGCTGTTTTTT
CASSPDIKNTGELFF
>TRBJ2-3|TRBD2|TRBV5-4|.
TGTGCCAGCAGCTTGGCTGCCAGCGGGGGGGCAGTGGATACGCAGTATTTT
CASSLAASGGAVDTQYF
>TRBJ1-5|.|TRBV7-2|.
TGTGCCAGCAGCTTAGCCGGACCGCAGGATCAGCCCCAGCATTTT
CASSLAGPQDQPQHF
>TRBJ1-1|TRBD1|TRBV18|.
TGTGCCAGCTCACCGGGACAGGAGGGAACGGGGAACACTGAAGCTTTCTTT
CASSPGQEGTGNTEAFF
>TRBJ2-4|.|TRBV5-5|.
TGTGCCAGCAGCTTGGGGGGACCTATATTCGTATTC
CASSLGGPIFVF
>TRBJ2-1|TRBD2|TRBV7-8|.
TGTGCCAGCAGCTTTTCTAGCGGCAACTACAATGAGCAGTTCTTC
CASSFSSGNYNEQFF
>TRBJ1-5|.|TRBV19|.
TGTGCCAGTAGTGGTACCGGGAGCCTCACTCAGCCCCAGCATTTT
CASSGTGSLTQPQHF
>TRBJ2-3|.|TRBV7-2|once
TGTGCCAGCAGCCTAGTGCGGGCCACAGATACGCAGTATTTT
CASSLVRATDTQYF
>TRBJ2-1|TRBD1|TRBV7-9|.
TGTGCCAGCAGCTTGGGCCAGGGGGCCTACAATGAGCAGTTCTTC
CASSLGQGAYNEQFF
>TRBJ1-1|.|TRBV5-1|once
TGCGCCAGCAGCCAAAGTAACACTGAAGCTTTCTTT
CASSQSNTEAFF
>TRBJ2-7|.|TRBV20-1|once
TGCAGTGCTTCAGAGCTCTACGAGCAGTACTTC
CSASELYEQYF
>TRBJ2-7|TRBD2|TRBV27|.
TGTGCCAGCAGTACACGGGAGGGTTCCCACGAGCAGTACTTC
CASSTREGSHEQYF
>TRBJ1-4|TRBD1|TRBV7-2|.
TGTGCCAGCAGCTTAGGGGGGCTGAACAGGGGAGATGAAAAACTGTTTTTT
CASSLGGLNRGDEKLFF
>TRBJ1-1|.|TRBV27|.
TGTGCCAGCAGTTCCCGGGGCACGGGGAACACTGAAGCTTTCTTT
CASSSRGTGNTEAFF
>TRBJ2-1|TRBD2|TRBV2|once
TGTGCCAGCAGTGAAGATCCACTAGCGGCGCCCTCCTACAATGAGCAGTTCTTC
CASSEDPLAAPSYNEQFF
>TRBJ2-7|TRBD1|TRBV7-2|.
TGTGCCAGCAGCAACCGGGACAGGGCCTCCTACGAGCAGTACTTC
CASSNRDRASYEQYF
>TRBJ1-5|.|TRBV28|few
TGTGCCAGCAGTTCCTACAAGAATCAGCCCCAGCATTTT
CASSSYKNQPQHF
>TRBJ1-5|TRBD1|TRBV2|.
TGTGCCAGCAGTGAAGAGACAGGGGTTGGTCAGCCCCAGCATTTT
CASSEETGVGQPQHF
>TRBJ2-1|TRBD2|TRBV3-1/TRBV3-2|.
TGTGCCAGCAGCCATCAGAGGGGGCGGACTAGCGGGATAAATGAGCAGTTCTTC
CASSHQRGRTSGINEQFF
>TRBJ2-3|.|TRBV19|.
TGTGCCAGTAGTATAGTTGCGGGGGCTAGCACAGATACGCAGTATTTT
CASSIVAGASTDTQYF
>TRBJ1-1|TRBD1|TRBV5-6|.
TGTGCCAGCAGCCTCCCCGGACAGGATTTAGGGGCTTTCTTT
CASSLPGQDLGAFF
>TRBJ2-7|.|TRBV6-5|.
TGTGCCAGCAGTTACGAAGGGTGGGGGTCCTACGAGCAGTACTTC
CASSYEGWGSYEQYF
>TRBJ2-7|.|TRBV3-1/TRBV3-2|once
TGTGCCAGCAGCCAAAGGCTTCCAGACAACACCTACGAGCAGTACTTC
CASSQRLPDNTYEQYF